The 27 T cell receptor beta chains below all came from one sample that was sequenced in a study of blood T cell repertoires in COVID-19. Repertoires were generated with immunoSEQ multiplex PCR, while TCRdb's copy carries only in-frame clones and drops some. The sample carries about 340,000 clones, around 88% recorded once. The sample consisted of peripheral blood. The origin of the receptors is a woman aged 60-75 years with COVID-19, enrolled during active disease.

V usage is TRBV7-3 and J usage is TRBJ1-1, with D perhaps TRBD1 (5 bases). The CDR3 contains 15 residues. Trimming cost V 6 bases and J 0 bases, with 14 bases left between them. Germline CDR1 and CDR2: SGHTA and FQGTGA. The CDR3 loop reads CASSLYGGLNTEAFF. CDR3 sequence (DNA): TGTGCCAGCAGTCTGTACGGGGGACTGAACACTGAAGCTTTCTTT.

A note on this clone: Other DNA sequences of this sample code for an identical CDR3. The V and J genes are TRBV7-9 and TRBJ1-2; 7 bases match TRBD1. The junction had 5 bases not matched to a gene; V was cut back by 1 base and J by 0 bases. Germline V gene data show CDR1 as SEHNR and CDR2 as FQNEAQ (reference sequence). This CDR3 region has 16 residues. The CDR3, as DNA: TGTGCCAGCAGCTTAGTTCGTCAGGGGGCTAACTATGGCTACACCTTC. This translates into CASSLVRQGANYGYTF. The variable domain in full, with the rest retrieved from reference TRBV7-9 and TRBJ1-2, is DTGVSQNPRHKITKRGQNVTFRCDPISEHNRLYWYRQTLGQGPEFLTYFQNEAQLEKSRLLSDRFSAERPKGSFSTLEIQRTEQGDSAMYLCASSLVRQGANYGYTFGSGTRLTVV.

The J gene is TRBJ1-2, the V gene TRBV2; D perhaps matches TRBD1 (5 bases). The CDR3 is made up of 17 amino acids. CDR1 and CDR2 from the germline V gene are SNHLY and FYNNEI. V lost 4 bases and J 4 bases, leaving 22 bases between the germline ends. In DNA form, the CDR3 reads TGTGCCAGCAGTGGATCCCCTTCGACAGAAATGAGCTATGGCTACACCTTC. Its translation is CASSGSPSTEMSYGYTF.

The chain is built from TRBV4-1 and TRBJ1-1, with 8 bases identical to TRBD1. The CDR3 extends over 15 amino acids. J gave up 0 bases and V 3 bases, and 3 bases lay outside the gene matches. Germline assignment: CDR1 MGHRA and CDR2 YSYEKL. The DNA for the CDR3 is TGCGCCAGCAGCCACCCGGACAGGGTGAACACTGAAGCTTTCTTT. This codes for CASSHPDRVNTEAFF.

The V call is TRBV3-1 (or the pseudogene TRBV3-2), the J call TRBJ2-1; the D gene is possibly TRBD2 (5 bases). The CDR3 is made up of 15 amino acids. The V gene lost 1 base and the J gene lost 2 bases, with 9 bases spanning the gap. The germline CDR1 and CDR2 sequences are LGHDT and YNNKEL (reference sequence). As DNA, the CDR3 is TGTGCCAGCAGCCAAGTAACCGGGACCTACAATGAGCAGTTCTTC. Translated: CASSQVTGTYNEQFF.

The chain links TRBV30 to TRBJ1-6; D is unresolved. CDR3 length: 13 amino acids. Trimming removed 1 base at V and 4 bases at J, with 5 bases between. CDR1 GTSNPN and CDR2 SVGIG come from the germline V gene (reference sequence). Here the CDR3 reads CAWSAEYNSPLHF. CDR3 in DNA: TGTGCCTGGAGTGCGGAGTATAATTCACCCCTCCACTTT.

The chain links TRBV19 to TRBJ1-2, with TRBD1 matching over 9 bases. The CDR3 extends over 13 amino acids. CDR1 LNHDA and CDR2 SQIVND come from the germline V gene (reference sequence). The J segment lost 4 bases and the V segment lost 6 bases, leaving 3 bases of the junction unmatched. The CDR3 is CASRTGGFYGYTF. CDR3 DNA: TGTGCCAGTAGGACAGGGGGATTCTATGGCTACACCTTC. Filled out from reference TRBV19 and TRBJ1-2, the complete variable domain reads DGGITQSPKYLFRKEGQNVTLSCEQNLNHDAMYWYRQDPGQGLRLIYYSQIVNDFQKGDIAEGYSVSREKKESFPLTVTSAQKNPTAFYLCASRTGGFYGYTFGSGTRLTVV.

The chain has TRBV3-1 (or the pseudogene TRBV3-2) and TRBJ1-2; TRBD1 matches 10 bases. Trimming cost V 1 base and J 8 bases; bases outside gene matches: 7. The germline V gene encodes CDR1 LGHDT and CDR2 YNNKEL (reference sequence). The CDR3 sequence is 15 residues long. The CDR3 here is CASSQVRQGAYGYTF. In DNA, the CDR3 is TGTGCCAGCAGCCAAGTCCGACAGGGGGCGTACGGCTACACCTTC.

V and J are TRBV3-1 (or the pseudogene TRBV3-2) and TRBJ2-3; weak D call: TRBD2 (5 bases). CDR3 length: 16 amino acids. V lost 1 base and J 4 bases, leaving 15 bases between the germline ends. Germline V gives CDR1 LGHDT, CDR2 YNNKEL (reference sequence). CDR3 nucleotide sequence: TGTGCCAGCAGCCAAGTTTTGTCGGGGAGTTCAGATACGCAGTATTTT. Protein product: CASSQVLSGSSDTQYF.

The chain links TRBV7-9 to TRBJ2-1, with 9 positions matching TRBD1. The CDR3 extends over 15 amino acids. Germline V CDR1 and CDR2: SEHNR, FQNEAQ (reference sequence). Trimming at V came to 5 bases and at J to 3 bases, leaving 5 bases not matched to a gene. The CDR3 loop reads CASSARDRVYNEQFF. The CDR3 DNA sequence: TGTGCCAGCAGCGCCCGGGACAGGGTCTACAATGAGCAGTTCTTC.

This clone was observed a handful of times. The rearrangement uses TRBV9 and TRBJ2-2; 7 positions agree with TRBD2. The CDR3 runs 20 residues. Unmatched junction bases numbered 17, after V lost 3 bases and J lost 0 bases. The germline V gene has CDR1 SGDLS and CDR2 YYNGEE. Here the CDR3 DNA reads TGTGCCAGCAGCGCCCCACGGGACTACGTACAGTTCGCGAACACCGGGGAGCTGTTTTTT. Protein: CASSAPRDYVQFANTGELFF.

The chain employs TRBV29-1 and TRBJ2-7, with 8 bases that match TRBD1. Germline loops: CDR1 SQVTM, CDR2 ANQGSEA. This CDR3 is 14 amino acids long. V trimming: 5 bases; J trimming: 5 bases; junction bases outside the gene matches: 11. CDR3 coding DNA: TGCAGCGTTCCCGGACAGGGTTTCCCTCACGAGCAGTACTTC. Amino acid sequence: CSVPGQGFPHEQYF.

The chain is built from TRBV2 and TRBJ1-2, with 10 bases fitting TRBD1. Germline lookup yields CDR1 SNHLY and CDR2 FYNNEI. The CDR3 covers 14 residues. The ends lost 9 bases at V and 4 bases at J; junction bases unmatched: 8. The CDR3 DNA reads TGTGCCAGTTATTTGGGACAGGGGCCCTATGGCTACACCTTC. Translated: CASYLGQGPYGYTF.

CDR3 DNA: TGCGCCAGCAGCTTCCTAGCGGGGAGATCCTACGAGCAGTACTTC. This encodes CASSFLAGRSYEQYF. The chain carries TRBV5-1 and TRBJ2-7; TRBD2 matches 9 bases. Germline V lookup: CDR1 SGHRS, CDR2 YFSETQ. CDR3 size: 15 residues. The junction had 4 bases not matched to a gene; V was cut back by 2 bases and J by 1 base.

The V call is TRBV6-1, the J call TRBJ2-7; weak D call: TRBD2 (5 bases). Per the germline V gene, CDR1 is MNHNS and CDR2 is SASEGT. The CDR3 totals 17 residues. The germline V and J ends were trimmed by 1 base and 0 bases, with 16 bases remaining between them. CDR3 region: CASSEGGWRSSSYEQYF. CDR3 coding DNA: TGTGCCAGCAGTGAAGGAGGGTGGCGGTCCTCCTCCTACGAGCAGTACTTC.

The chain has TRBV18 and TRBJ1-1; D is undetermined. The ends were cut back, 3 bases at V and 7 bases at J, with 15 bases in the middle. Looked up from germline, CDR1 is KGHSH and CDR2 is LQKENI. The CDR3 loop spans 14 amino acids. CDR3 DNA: TGTGCCAGCTCACCGGATCTTCGGAGGGTTGAAGCTTTCTTT. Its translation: CASSPDLRRVEAFF.

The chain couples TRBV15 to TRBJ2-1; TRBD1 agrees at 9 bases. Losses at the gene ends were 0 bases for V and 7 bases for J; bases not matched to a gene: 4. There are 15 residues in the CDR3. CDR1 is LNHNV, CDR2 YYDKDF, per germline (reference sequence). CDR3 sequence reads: CATSRDGGTGNEQFF. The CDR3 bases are TGTGCCACCAGCAGAGATGGCGGGACAGGGAATGAGCAGTTCTTC.

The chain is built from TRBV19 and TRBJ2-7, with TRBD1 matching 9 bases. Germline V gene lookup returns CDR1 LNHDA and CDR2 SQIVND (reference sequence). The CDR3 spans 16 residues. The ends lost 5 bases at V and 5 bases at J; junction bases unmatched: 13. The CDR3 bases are TGTGCCAGTAGTGCAAACAGGGGGCTAGTCGTCGACGAGCAGTACTTC. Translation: CASSANRGLVVDEQYF.

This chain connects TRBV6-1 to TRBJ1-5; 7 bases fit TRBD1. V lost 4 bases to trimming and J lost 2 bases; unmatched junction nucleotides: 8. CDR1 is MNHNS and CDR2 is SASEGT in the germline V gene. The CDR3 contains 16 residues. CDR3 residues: CASSVTGVLGNQPQHF. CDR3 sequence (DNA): TGTGCCAGCAGTGTAACAGGGGTACTCGGCAATCAGCCCCAGCATTTT.

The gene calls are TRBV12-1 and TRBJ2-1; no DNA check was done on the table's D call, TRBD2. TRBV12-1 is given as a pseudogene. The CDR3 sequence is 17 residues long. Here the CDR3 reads CASSFRTSGGANNEQFF. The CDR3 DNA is TGTGCCAGCAGCTTCCGGACTAGCGGGGGGGCTAACAATGAGCAGTTCTTC.

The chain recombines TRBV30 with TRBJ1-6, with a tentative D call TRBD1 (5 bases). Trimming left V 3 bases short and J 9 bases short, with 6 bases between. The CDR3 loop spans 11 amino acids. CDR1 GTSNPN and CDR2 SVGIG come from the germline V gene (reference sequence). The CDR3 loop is CAWRQGSPLHF. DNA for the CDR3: TGTGCCTGGAGGCAGGGTTCACCCCTCCACTTT.

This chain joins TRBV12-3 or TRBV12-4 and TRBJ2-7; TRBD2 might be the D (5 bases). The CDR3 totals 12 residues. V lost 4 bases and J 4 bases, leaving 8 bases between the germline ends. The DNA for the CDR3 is TGTGCCAGCAGTTCCCGGACTTACGAGCAGTACTTC. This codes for CASSSRTYEQYF.

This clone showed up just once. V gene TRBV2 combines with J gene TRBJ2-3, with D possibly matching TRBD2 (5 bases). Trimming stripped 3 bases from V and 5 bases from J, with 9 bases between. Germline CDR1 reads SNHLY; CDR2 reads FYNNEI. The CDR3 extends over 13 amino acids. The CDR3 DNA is TGTGCCAGCAGTGAGGCACGGGGAGATACGCAGTATTTT. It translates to CASSEARGDTQYF.

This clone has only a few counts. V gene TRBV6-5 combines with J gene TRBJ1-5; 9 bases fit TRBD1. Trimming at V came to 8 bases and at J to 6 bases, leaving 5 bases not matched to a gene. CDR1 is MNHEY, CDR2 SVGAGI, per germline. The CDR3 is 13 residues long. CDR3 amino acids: CASSTGGGQPQHF. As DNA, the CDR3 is TGTGCCAGCTCTACAGGGGGCGGTCAGCCCCAGCATTTT.

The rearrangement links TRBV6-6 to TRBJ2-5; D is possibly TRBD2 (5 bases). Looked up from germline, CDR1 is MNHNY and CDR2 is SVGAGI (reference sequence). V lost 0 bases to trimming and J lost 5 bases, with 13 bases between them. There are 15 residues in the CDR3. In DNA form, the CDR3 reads TGTGCCAGCAGTTACTCCCCGGGGAATAGGGAGACCCAGTACTTC. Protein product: CASSYSPGNRETQYF.

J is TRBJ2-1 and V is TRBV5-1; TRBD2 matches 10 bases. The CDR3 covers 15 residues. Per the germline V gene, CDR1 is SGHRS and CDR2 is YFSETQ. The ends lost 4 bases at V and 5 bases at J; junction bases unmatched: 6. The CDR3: CASSRSGGADNEQFF. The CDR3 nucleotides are TGCGCCAGCAGCAGAAGCGGGGGGGCAGACAATGAGCAGTTCTTC.

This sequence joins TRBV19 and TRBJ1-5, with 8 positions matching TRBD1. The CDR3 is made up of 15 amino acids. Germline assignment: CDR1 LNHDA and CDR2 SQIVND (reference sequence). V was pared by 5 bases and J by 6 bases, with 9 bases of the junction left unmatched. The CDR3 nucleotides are TGTGCCAGTAGTCCCGGGACAGGTCGAGGTCAGCCCCAGCATTTT. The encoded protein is CASSPGTGRGQPQHF.